Described below is a single TCR beta chain sequence and its context. These data belong to a study of blood T cell repertoires in COVID-19. Assay used: immunoSEQ multiplex PCR; TCRdb lists only in-frame clones, some missing. The sample contains approximately 210,000 clones, around nine tenths of which appear only once. This CDR3 comprises 12 residues. Germline lookup yields CDR1 SGHRS and CDR2 YFSETQ. With 4 bases removed from V and 7 bases from J, the gap between germline ends came to 8 bases. The receptor's source is a woman in her thirties or forties with acute or convalescent COVID-19. The chain carries TRBV5-1 and TRBJ2-2; weak D call: TRBD1 (6 bases). Sequencing was carried out using peripheral blood. In nucleotides, the CDR3 is TGCGCCAGCAGCGTGGACAGCGGGGAGCTGTTTTTT. It codes for CASSVDSGELFF.